Presented here are 26 T cell receptor beta chains from one specimen sequenced in a study of T-cell memory formation after mild COVID-19. TCRdb fed the 5' RACE reads into MiXCR, producing one record per CDR3 protein. The table shows about 110,000 distinct CDR3 sequences, with approximately 15% occurring only once. Material: PBMCs or a T cell subset sorted from them (not recorded which). These receptors originate from a man between 18 and 35 years old who had mild COVID-19 (a few samples of this study predate the infection). Cell type and time point are not known.

This clonotype has more than one count but fewer than ten. This chain connects TRBV6-6 to TRBJ2-1; 9 nucleotides align to TRBD2. Looked up from germline, CDR1 is MNHNY and CDR2 is SVGAGI (reference sequence). This CDR3 has 14 amino acids. Trimming at V came to 8 bases and at J to 2 bases, leaving 4 bases not matched to a gene. CDR3 residues: CASSGLATYNEQFF. The CDR3 DNA reads TGTGCCAGCTCTGGACTAGCGACCTACAATGAGCAGTTCTTC.

This chain joins TRBV12-3 or TRBV12-4 and TRBJ1-1, with D perhaps TRBD1 (6 bases). The CDR3 length is 14 residues. Trimming took off 2 bases at V and 5 bases at J, with 12 bases between the two ends. This chain's CDR3 is CASSLLQGYTEAFF. CDR3 in DNA: TGTGCCAGCAGTTTATTACAGGGCTATACTGAAGCTTTCTTT.

The V and J genes are TRBV19 and TRBJ1-1; D gene uncertain. Trimming took off 3 bases at V and 2 bases at J, with 7 bases between the two ends. CDR3 length equals 13 residues. Germline CDR1 reads LNHDA; CDR2 reads SQIVND (reference sequence). The CDR3 DNA reads TGTGCCAGTAGTATGGGCAGAAACACTGAAGCTTTCTTT. It specifies CASSMGRNTEAFF.

The gene calls are TRBV4-3 and TRBJ1-3, with 7 bases identical to TRBD1. Germline V gives CDR1 LGHNA, CDR2 YSLEER. The CDR3 runs to 16 residues. V shed 0 bases and J 7 bases; nucleotides not matched to a gene: 9. This chain's CDR3 is CASSQDFGTAGNTIYF. In DNA, the CDR3 is TGCGCCAGCAGCCAAGATTTCGGGACAGCCGGGAACACCATATATTTT.

J is TRBJ2-2 and V is TRBV7-9, with no clear D. V was shortened by 1 base and J by 7 bases, with 4 bases between the two germline ends. Germline CDR1 is SEHNR and CDR2 is FQNEAQ (reference sequence). This CDR3 has 12 amino acids. In DNA form, the CDR3 reads TGTGCCAGCAGCTTAGAAAGCGGGGAGCTGTTTTTT. Residues: CASSLESGELFF.

The rearrangement joins TRBV7-8 to TRBJ1-6; the D gene is possibly TRBD1 (5 bases). CDR1 is SGHVS and CDR2 is FQNEAQ in the germline V gene. Trimming left V 1 base short and J 10 bases short, with 14 bases between. The CDR3 is 15 residues long. The CDR3 loop is CASSLVRQGRSPLHF. The CDR3 DNA reads TGTGCCAGCAGCTTAGTCCGGCAGGGACGGTCACCCCTCCACTTT. The whole variable domain, remainder taken from reference TRBV7-8 and TRBJ1-6, is GAGVSQSPRYKVAKRGQDVALRCDPISGHVSLFWYQQALGQGPEFLTYFQNEAQLDKSGLPSDRFFAERPEGSVSTLKIQRTQQEDSAVYLCASSLVRQGRSPLHFGNGTRLTVT.

This clonotype was counted ten times or more. The chain joins TRBV29-1 to TRBJ2-5; 7 bases are shared with TRBD2. The CDR3 runs to 15 residues. The V and J ends lost 0 bases and 2 bases, in that order; junction bases with no gene match: 6. CDR1 and CDR2 from the germline V gene are SQVTM and ANQGSEA. CDR3 nucleotides: TGCAGCGTTGAAGAAGGGCGGGGGAATCAAGAGACCCAGTACTTC. This codes for CSVEEGRGNQETQYF.

The table lists this clonotype with many counts. The rearrangement joins TRBV5-4 to TRBJ2-1; D is perhaps TRBD1 (6 bases). The CDR3 has 13 residues. Trimming took off 4 bases at V and 5 bases at J, with 10 bases between the two ends. Germline CDR1 is SGHNT and CDR2 is YYREEE (reference sequence). This CDR3 reads CASSGDNHNEQFF. For the CDR3, the DNA is TGTGCCAGCAGCGGGGACAACCACAATGAGCAGTTCTTC.

The chain employs TRBV21-1 and TRBJ2-1; TRBD1, the table's D call, lacks a check against the DNA. TRBV21-1 is classified as a pseudogene. The CDR3 covers 14 residues. This CDR3 reads CASAGRGQSDEQFF. The CDR3 bases are TGTGCCAGCGCGGGGCGGGGGCAGTCCGATGAGCAGTTCTTC.

This clonotype occurred a few times. The chain has TRBV4-3 and TRBJ2-3; 13 nucleotides match TRBD2. The J segment lost 1 base and the V segment lost 4 bases, leaving 2 bases of the junction unmatched. From germline, CDR1 is LGHNA and CDR2 YSLEER. This CDR3 is 16 amino acids long. DNA for the CDR3: TGCGCCAGCAGCCGAGGACTAGCGGGGGGCACAGATACGCAGTATTTT. It codes for CASSRGLAGGTDTQYF.

The chain couples TRBV27 to TRBJ2-7; the D is unclear. The length of the CDR3 is 13 residues. V was clipped by 6 bases and J by 3 bases, with 12 bases between them. The germline CDR1 and CDR2 sequences are MNHEY and SMNVEV (reference sequence). The CDR3 nucleotides are TGTGCCAGCAGCCCCAGTGCTGGCTACGAGCAGTACGTC. It specifies CASSPSAGYEQYV.

This chain links TRBV27 with TRBJ2-7; 7 positions agree with TRBD1. The CDR3 is 15 residues long. Germline trimming cut 4 bases from V and 2 bases from J; bases unmatched to any gene: 8. From germline, CDR1 is MNHEY and CDR2 SMNVEV (reference sequence). For the CDR3, the DNA is TGTGCCAGCAGTTCGTCACAGGGGTTCGCCTACGAGCAGTACTTC. It is translated as CASSSSQGFAYEQYF.

In DNA, the CDR3 is TGTGCCAGCAGCTTATCGCAGGGCACTCACAATGAGCAGTTCTTC. It yields the protein CASSLSQGTHNEQFF. The V gene is TRBV7-9, the J gene TRBJ2-1, with D maybe TRBD1 (5 bases). Germline lookup yields CDR1 SEHNR and CDR2 FQNEAQ (reference sequence). This CDR3 contains 15 residues. V lost 2 bases and J 5 bases, leaving 13 bases between the germline ends.

V gene TRBV4-1 combines with J gene TRBJ2-7; no reliable D call. Germline V CDR1 and CDR2: MGHRA, YSYEKL. The CDR3 extends over 15 amino acids. V lost 1 base, J lost 0 bases, and 10 bases lay in between. This CDR3 reads CASSQGYDSSYEQYV. CDR3 nucleotides: TGCGCCAGCAGCCAAGGATATGACTCCTCCTACGAGCAGTACGTC.

This clonotype was counted between two and nine times. The rearrangement uses TRBV29-1 and TRBJ2-1; D not resolved. The germline V and J ends were trimmed by 0 bases and 8 bases, with 5 bases remaining between them. CDR3 length: 11 amino acids. The germline gives CDR1 SQVTM, CDR2 ANQGSEA. CDR3 residues: CSVEDWYEQFF. In nucleotides, the CDR3 is TGCAGCGTTGAAGATTGGTATGAGCAGTTCTTC.

This clonotype was seen only once. V is TRBV7-9 and J is TRBJ2-7; 8 positions match TRBD2. The germline CDR1 and CDR2 sequences are SEHNR and FQNEAQ (reference sequence). The CDR3 runs 15 residues. V lost 7 bases, J lost 6 bases, and 14 bases stayed unmatched. Here the CDR3 reads CASTPGGGSSFEQYV. The CDR3 DNA follows: TGTGCCAGCACCCCGGGAGGGGGATCTTCGTTCGAGCAGTACGTC.

This clonotype was seen only a few times. The gene calls are TRBV27 and TRBJ2-5; perhaps TRBD1 as D (6 bases). This CDR3 contains 14 residues. Germline V gene lookup returns CDR1 MNHEY and CDR2 SMNVEV (reference sequence). Trimming removed 1 base from V and 4 bases from J, with 10 bases in between. DNA of the CDR3: TGTGCCAGCAGTTTATTACAGGGCGGAGAGACCCAGTACTTC. Translated: CASSLLQGGETQYF.

This clonotype was seen repeatedly, ten times or more. This rearrangement joins TRBV5-5 to TRBJ2-1; D gene ambiguous. Germline V gives CDR1 SGHKS, CDR2 YYEKEE (reference sequence). This CDR3 has 15 amino acids. The ends were cut back, 3 bases at V and 0 bases at J, with 10 bases in the middle. The CDR3 DNA reads as TGTGCCAGCAGCTCAGCCCCGAGCTCCTACAATGAGCAGTTCTTC. This sequence encodes CASSSAPSSYNEQFF.

The chain is built from TRBV5-1 and TRBJ2-3; D perhaps matches TRBD1 (5 bases). This CDR3 is 14 amino acids long. Germline CDR1 reads SGHRS; CDR2 reads YFSETQ. The V end was cut by 2 bases, the J end by 2 bases, with 9 bases between. The CDR3 DNA follows: TGCGCCAGCAGCTTAAGGGGTTTCACAGATACGCAGTATTTT. Translated, it gives CASSLRGFTDTQYF.

The V and J genes are TRBV6-2 or TRBV6-3 and TRBJ2-1, with D perhaps matching TRBD2 (6 bases). Germline CDR1 reads MNHEY; CDR2 reads SVGEGT. The CDR3 runs to 12 residues. Between the trimmed V and J ends, which lost 2 bases and 10 bases, there was a span of 9 bases. The CDR3 sequence: CASSYAGGEQFF. The CDR3 bases are TGTGCCAGCAGTTACGCCGGGGGAGAGCAGTTCTTC.

The chain joins TRBV5-1 to TRBJ1-2, with TRBD1 matching 9 bases. The CDR3 runs to 15 residues. J gave up 6 bases and V 2 bases, and 8 bases lay outside the gene matches. In germline, CDR1 is SGHRS, CDR2 YFSETQ. Here the CDR3 reads CASSFLDRGTDGYTF. The CDR3 DNA reads TGCGCCAGCAGCTTTTTAGACAGGGGGACGGATGGCTACACCTTC.

The CDR3 spells CASSQGNGETQYF. CDR3 bases: TGTGCCAGCAGCCAGGGTAACGGGGAGACCCAGTACTTC. This chain joins TRBV12-3 or TRBV12-4 and TRBJ2-1; D may be TRBD1 (5 bases). Near its end, the DNA agrees better with TRBJ2-5, so the J call may be wrong. The CDR3 is 13 residues long.

Ten or more counts support this clonotype. V is TRBV4-1 and J is TRBJ2-7; 7 bases map to TRBD2. V shed 0 bases and J 2 bases; nucleotides not matched to a gene: 16. CDR3 length equals 19 residues. Germline CDR1 and CDR2: MGHRA and YSYEKL. The CDR3: CASSQEGVWSAGETYEQYF. CDR3 nucleotide sequence: TGCGCCAGCAGCCAAGAAGGTGTCTGGTCGGCGGGGGAGACCTACGAGCAGTACTTC.

This clonotype has ten or more counts. This chain links TRBV27 with TRBJ1-5, with D hard to call. From germline, CDR1 is MNHEY and CDR2 SMNVEV (reference sequence). CDR3 size: 14 residues. The V end lost 5 bases, the J end lost 3 bases, and 11 bases lay between the germline ends. In nucleotides, the CDR3 is TGTGCCAGCAGTCTCGAACGGTTCAATCAGCCCCAGCATTTT. The encoded protein is CASSLERFNQPQHF.

This clonotype has more than one count but fewer than ten. The rearrangement links TRBV4-2 to TRBJ2-5, with 11 bases that match TRBD2. The CDR3 contains 16 residues. V gave up 1 base and J gave up 2 bases; unmatched junction bases: 3. Germline values: CDR1 LGHNA, CDR2 YNFKEQ. CDR3 sequence reads: CASSQGLAGGQETQYF. DNA for the CDR3: TGTGCCAGCAGCCAAGGGCTAGCGGGGGGACAAGAGACCCAGTACTTC.

This clonotype was seen a few times. The V call is TRBV7-9, the J call TRBJ1-4; D is undetermined. The CDR3 is 14 residues long. Trimming removed 1 base from V and 0 bases from J, with 3 bases in between. Germline V gene data show CDR1 as SEHNR and CDR2 as FQNEAQ (reference sequence). CDR3 loop: CASSLVSTNEKLFF. DNA for the CDR3: TGTGCCAGCAGCTTAGTATCAACTAATGAAAAACTGTTTTTT.